The rows below give T cell receptor beta chains drawn from one sample of a study of T cells expressing NK-cell markers. TCRdb re-called the 5' RACE reads, yielding one record per CDR3 amino acid sequence without DNA. The sample data list about 540,000 distinct CDR3 sequences. Sequencing was performed on blood T cells: a sorted CD56 or NKG2C T cell subset, CD4+ or CD8+ T cells, or bulk PBMC T cells (not recorded which). These receptors all stem from a man between 18 and 29 years old in good health. The CDR3 runs from the conserved cysteine through the conserved F or W. Each record gives: J gene, V gene, CDR3 protein.

TRBJ2-3 | TRBV5-6 | CASSLTGTYTQYF
TRBJ1-4 | TRBV20-1 | CSARDFGGRGEEKLFF
TRBJ1-4 | TRBV19 | CASSGRAREKLFF
TRBJ1-1 | TRBV20-1 | CSARDRSDPSPTEAFF
TRBJ2-2 | TRBV7-2 | CASSLRVAVGLGELFF
TRBJ1-5 | TRBV4-1 | CASSQWPPSNEGNQPQHF
TRBJ1-1 | TRBV15 | CATSRRDLNTEAFF
TRBJ2-7 | TRBV29-1 | CSVQAGGRGNEQYF
TRBJ1-5 | TRBV18 | CASSPPGDQPQHF
TRBJ1-1 | TRBV11-2 | CASSLESQGGWNTEAFF
TRBJ2-1 | TRBV11-1 | CASSASLALYNEQFF
TRBJ2-3 | TRBV5-1 | CASSDGTSGRRTQYF
TRBJ2-3 | TRBV29-1 | CSVGASTDTQYF
TRBJ2-7 | TRBV7-9 | CASSPGVSSYEQYF
TRBJ2-7 | TRBV7-9 | CASSLALNSGSTYEQYF
TRBJ2-1 | TRBV5-1 | CASSLEGEGSYEQFF
TRBJ2-7 | TRBV5-1 | CASSSEGQPIMSEYF
TRBJ2-7 | TRBV15 | CATSSPKLSYEQYF
TRBJ2-2 | TRBV27 | CASSRGSGGNTGELFF
TRBJ2-1 | TRBV12-3/TRBV12-4 | CASSSREGRANEQFF
TRBJ2-1 | TRBV28 | CASNQFKRGPGNEQFF
TRBJ2-3 | TRBV5-1 | CASRGTPFTDTQYF
TRBJ2-1 | TRBV7-2 | CASSLILGGGPVDEQFF
TRBJ2-1 | TRBV6-5 | CASGGQYNEQFF
TRBJ2-1 | TRBV7-2 | CASSPRDSKTGNEQFF
TRBJ1-2 | TRBV30 | CAWSVEDYGYTF
TRBJ1-2 | TRBV25-1 | CASSGSGGDYGYTF
TRBJ1-1 | TRBV27 | CASSLRARVANTEAFF
TRBJ2-6 | TRBV28 | CASSMTGANVLTF
TRBJ2-3 | TRBV7-9 | CASSLENRGKGYF
TRBJ2-1 | TRBV27 | CASSAYLGNEQFF
TRBJ2-6 | TRBV5-1 | CASSWDHRVSGANVLTF
TRBJ2-3 | TRBV28 | CASGTPISTDTQYF
TRBJ1-3 | TRBV10-3 | CAISPQIPSIQGSSGNTIYF
TRBJ2-3 | TRBV12-3/TRBV12-4 | CASSTGQGQSSGTQYF
TRBJ2-5 | TRBV5-5 | CASSTGALSETQYF
TRBJ2-5 | TRBV12-3/TRBV12-4 | CASSPRRETLGETQYF
TRBJ2-5 | TRBV5-1 | CASSFRTGEETQYF
TRBJ2-3 | TRBV27 | CASSHEAGLAGVSTDTQYF
TRBJ2-3 | TRBV5-5 | CASSWQLDTQYF
TRBJ2-5 | TRBV15 | CATSRSDFQETQYF
TRBJ2-5 | TRBV15 | CATSRMSETQYF
TRBJ2-5 | TRBV7-9 | CASSPPMRGKETQYF
TRBJ1-5 | TRBV7-8 | CASSLLTGTDSNQPQHF
TRBJ1-5 | TRBV12-3/TRBV12-4 | CASSLGDSRQGPQHF
TRBJ2-7 | TRBV30 | CAWKRQGNTYEQYF
TRBJ1-5 | TRBV10-3 | CATRGQPPNNQPQHF
TRBJ1-2 | TRBV27 | CASSQQGYGYTF
TRBJ1-5 | TRBV6-5 | CASSSRALNQPQHF
TRBJ2-5 | TRBV20-1 | CSARDASAGIQETQYF
TRBJ2-3 | TRBV11-1 | CASSPVSSTDTQYF
TRBJ2-7 | TRBV2 | CASGQGTYEQYF